The 17 T cell receptor beta chains reported below all come from one sample, sequenced in a study of shared clonotypes between healthy human individuals. The method was immunoSEQ multiplex PCR; TCRdb's version includes in-frame clones alone and lacks a portion of them. The sample lists about 2,100,000 clones, 90% to 95% seen once, with 1.7% in the top ten. Naive CD8 isolation took CD45RO-negative cells positively selected for CCR7 and excluded terminally differentiated effector memory CD45RA+ cells. Sequenced material: naive CD8+ T cells from PBMCs. Source of these receptors: a man aged 18 to 30 in good health. Some clones in this sample may be carry-over from other donors' samples.

The gene calls are TRBV30 and TRBJ2-1, with D possibly matching TRBD2 (6 bases). V gave up 0 bases and J gave up 4 bases, with 16 bases separating them. This CDR3 comprises 16 residues. Germline lookup yields CDR1 GTSNPN and CDR2 SVGIG (reference sequence). The CDR3 sequence: CAWSVTGSERYNEQFF. In DNA form, the CDR3 reads TGTGCCTGGAGTGTAACCGGGAGCGAAAGGTACAATGAGCAGTTCTTC.

The V and J genes are TRBV7-9 and TRBJ2-1; D unclear. The CDR3 consists of 14 residues. The V end lost 4 bases, the J end lost 5 bases, and 12 bases lay between the germline ends. Germline CDR1 and CDR2: SEHNR and FQNEAQ (reference sequence). The CDR3 protein is CASSSRMSDNEQFF. CDR3 DNA: TGTGCCAGCAGCTCACGGATGTCGGACAATGAGCAGTTCTTC.

The J gene is TRBJ2-1, the V gene TRBV10-3; tentative D call: TRBD1 (5 bases). There are 16 residues in the CDR3. V was trimmed by 6 bases and J by 2 bases, leaving 17 bases between them. Germline assignment: CDR1 ENHRY and CDR2 SYGVKD. CDR3 sequence: CAIRSRVDLPYNEQFF. The CDR3 region has the DNA TGTGCCATCAGATCCAGGGTGGACCTCCCCTACAATGAGCAGTTCTTC.

The chain couples TRBV5-4 to TRBJ2-5; no clear D. V was shortened by 5 bases and J by 12 bases, with 20 bases between the two germline ends. This CDR3 contains 13 residues. Germline V gene lookup returns CDR1 SGHNT and CDR2 YYREEE (reference sequence). The CDR3 is CASRVPEQAREYF. The CDR3 DNA sequence: TGTGCCAGCAGAGTTCCGGAGCAGGCCCGGGAGTACTTC. The full variable domain, in which reference TRBV5-4 and TRBJ2-5 provide the parts outside the CDR3, is ETGVTQSPTHLIKTRGQQVTLRCSSQSGHNTVSWYQQALGQGPQFIFQYYREEENGRGNFPPRFSGLQFPNYSSELNVNALELDDSALYLCASRVPEQAREYFGPGTRLLVL.

V is TRBV19 and J is TRBJ2-2; 7 bases line up with TRBD1. CDR1 and CDR2 from the germline V gene are LNHDA and SQIVND (reference sequence). CDR3 size: 16 residues. Trimming cost V 3 bases and J 1 base; bases outside gene matches: 5. CDR3 loop: CASSILRDRNTGELFF. For the CDR3, the DNA is TGTGCCAGTAGTATCCTCCGGGACAGGAACACCGGGGAGCTGTTTTTT.

V is TRBV4-3 and J is TRBJ1-4; 7 bases are a match to TRBD1. The germline gives CDR1 LGHNA, CDR2 YSLEER. V lost 4 bases to trimming and J lost 4 bases; unmatched junction nucleotides: 12. This CDR3 comprises 17 residues. The CDR3 loop is CASSPEGAGWGNEKLFF. The CDR3 bases are TGCGCCAGCAGCCCGGAGGGGGCAGGGTGGGGTAATGAAAAACTGTTTTTT.

The count of this clone is one. CDR3 nucleotide sequence: TGTGCCAGCAGTTTGGGGCCCGGGGTGGGCACTGAAGCTTTCTTT. This codes for CASSLGPGVGTEAFF. The chain joins TRBV28 to TRBJ1-1, with D perhaps matching TRBD1 (5 bases). CDR3 length: 15 residues. Germline CDR1 MDHEN, CDR2 SYDVKM. V was pared by 3 bases and J by 4 bases, with 15 bases between.

The chain is built from TRBV10-3 and TRBJ1-2; D is unclear. Germline CDR1 reads ENHRY; CDR2 reads SYGVKD. The CDR3 is 15 amino acids. V lost 0 bases and J 3 bases, leaving 11 bases between the germline ends. CDR3 region: CAISESEGWDYGYTF. As DNA, the CDR3 is TGTGCCATCAGTGAGTCTGAAGGGTGGGACTATGGCTACACCTTC.

This clone has only one observation. The chain couples TRBV7-9 to TRBJ2-1, with a tentative D call TRBD1 (5 bases). The CDR3 extends over 11 amino acids. V shed 5 bases and J shed 9 bases, with 8 bases lying between them. Per germline, CDR1 SEHNR and CDR2 FQNEAQ (reference sequence). CDR3 DNA sequence: TGTGCCAGCAGCCCCCAGGGTGAGCAGTTCTTC. Translation: CASSPQGEQFF.

The chain combines TRBV29-1 with TRBJ2-1; a weak D match, TRBD2 (7 bases). Germline V gene sequence: CDR1 SQVTM, CDR2 ANQGSEA. The CDR3 sequence is 16 residues long. Trimming cost V 4 bases and J 4 bases, with 20 bases left between them. This CDR3 reads CSVAGAPGLSYNEQFF. CDR3 nucleotides: TGCAGCGTTGCGGGGGCCCCGGGACTATCATACAATGAGCAGTTCTTC.

The rearrangement uses TRBV19 and TRBJ2-3; the D gene is possibly TRBD2 (5 bases). The CDR3 loop spans 16 amino acids. Germline values: CDR1 LNHDA, CDR2 SQIVND (reference sequence). Trimming removed 6 bases at V and 4 bases at J, with 20 bases between. The CDR3 sequence: CASRPIASPSADTQYF. As DNA, the CDR3 is TGTGCCAGTAGACCCATAGCGTCCCCGAGCGCAGATACGCAGTATTTT. The full variable domain, with the rest looked up from reference TRBV19 and TRBJ2-3, is DGGITQSPKYLFRKEGQNVTLSCEQNLNHDAMYWYRQDPGQGLRLIYYSQIVNDFQKGDIAEGYSVSREKKESFPLTVTSAQKNPTAFYLCASRPIASPSADTQYFGPGTRLTVL.

The chain is built from TRBV6-9 and TRBJ2-7; 7 bases are shared with TRBD1. Germline V CDR1 and CDR2: MNHGY, SVAAGI. This CDR3 spans 13 amino acids. Losses at the gene ends were 6 bases for V and 0 bases for J; bases not matched to a gene: 2. DNA for the CDR3: TGTGCCAGCAGGAGGACAGGCTCCTACGAGCAGTACTTC. It yields the protein CASRRTGSYEQYF.

The V and J genes are TRBV7-9 and TRBJ2-7; 7 bases fit TRBD1. Germline loops: CDR1 SEHNR, CDR2 FQNEAQ (reference sequence). V gave up 6 bases and J gave up 4 bases; unmatched junction bases: 3. CDR3 size: 12 residues. CDR3 DNA sequence: TGTGCCAGCAGATCACAGGGGTACGAGCAGTACTTC. Translating it yields CASRSQGYEQYF.

As for this clone: Other DNA sequences of this sample code for an identical CDR3. J is TRBJ1-2 and V is TRBV5-4, with TRBD1 as a possible D gene (6 bases). CDR1 is SGHNT, CDR2 YYREEE, per germline (reference sequence). CDR3 size: 11 residues. Trimming took off 2 bases at V and 8 bases at J, with 7 bases between the two ends. The CDR3 spells CASSFGGGYTF. The CDR3 nucleotides are TGTGCCAGCAGCTTTGGGGGCGGCTACACCTTC.

The J gene is TRBJ2-7, the V gene TRBV11-1; D is ambiguous. V was clipped by 2 bases and J by 0 bases, with 8 bases between them. Germline values: CDR1 SGHAT, CDR2 FQDESV (reference sequence). This CDR3 contains 14 residues. The CDR3 region is CASSLIQVSYEQYF. The CDR3 nucleotides read TGTGCCAGCAGCTTAATTCAGGTCTCCTACGAGCAGTACTTC.

Remarks on this clone: Other DNA sequences in this sample translate to the same CDR3. The rearrangement uses TRBV9 and TRBJ2-1, with D perhaps TRBD2 (6 bases). CDR3 length equals 15 residues. The germline CDR1 and CDR2 sequences are SGDLS and YYNGEE. Trimming cost V 3 bases and J 0 bases, with 10 bases left between them. This CDR3 is CASSGRDSSYNEQFF. CDR3 nucleotide sequence: TGTGCCAGCAGCGGCCGGGACTCCTCCTACAATGAGCAGTTCTTC.

For the CDR3, the DNA is TGTGCCAGCAGCTTAGGGTCCCCCGCAGGGTGGAAAACCCAGTACTTC. This translates into CASSLGSPAGWKTQYF. J is TRBJ2-5 and V is TRBV11-2; possibly TRBD1 for D (5 bases). The germline CDR1 and CDR2 sequences are SGHAT and FQNNGV. The CDR3 loop spans 16 amino acids. Trimming left V 1 base short and J 8 bases short, with 20 bases between.